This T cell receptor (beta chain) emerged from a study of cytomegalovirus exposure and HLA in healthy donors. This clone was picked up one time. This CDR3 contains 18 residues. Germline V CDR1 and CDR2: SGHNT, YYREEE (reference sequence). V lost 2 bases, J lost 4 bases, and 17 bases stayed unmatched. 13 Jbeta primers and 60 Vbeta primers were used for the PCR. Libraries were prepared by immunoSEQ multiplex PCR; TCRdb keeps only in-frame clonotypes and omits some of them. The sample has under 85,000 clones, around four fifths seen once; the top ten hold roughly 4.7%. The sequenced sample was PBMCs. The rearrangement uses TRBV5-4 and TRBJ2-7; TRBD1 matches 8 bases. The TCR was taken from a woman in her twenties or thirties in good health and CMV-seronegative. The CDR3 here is CASSLAAGGPPTSYEQYF. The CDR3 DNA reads TGTGCCAGCAGCTTAGCGGCAGGGGGCCCCCCGACCTCTTACGAGCAGTACTTC.